Described below is a single T cell receptor (beta chain) sequence and its context. This sample was taken from a study of T cell changes during pregnancy in multiple sclerosis. The assay was immunoSEQ multiplex PCR, and TCRdb's table has in-frame clones only and misses some. The table shows tens of thousands of clones, with about 93% occurring only once. CDR3 length equals 15 residues. V shed 5 bases, J shed 2 bases, and the junction held 7 bases outside the gene matches. CDR1 SEHNR and CDR2 FQNEAQ come from the germline V gene (reference sequence). The V and J genes are TRBV7-9 and TRBJ2-5; 8 bases line up with TRBD2. Sample: CD4+ T cells from peripheral blood mononuclear cells, taken in the third trimester of pregnancy. The clonotype comes from a female donor with multiple sclerosis, enrolled in a pregnancy study. CDR3 residues: CASSINSGGQETQYF. The CDR3, as DNA: TGTGCCAGCAGCATTAACAGCGGGGGACAAGAGACCCAGTACTTC.